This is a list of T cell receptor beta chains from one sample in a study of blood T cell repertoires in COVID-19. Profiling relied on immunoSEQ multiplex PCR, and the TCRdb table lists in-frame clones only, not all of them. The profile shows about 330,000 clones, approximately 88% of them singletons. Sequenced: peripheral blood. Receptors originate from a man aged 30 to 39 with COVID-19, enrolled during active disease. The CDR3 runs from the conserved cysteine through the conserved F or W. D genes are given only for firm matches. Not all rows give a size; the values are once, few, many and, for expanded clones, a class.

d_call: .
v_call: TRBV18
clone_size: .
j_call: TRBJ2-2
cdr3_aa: CASSPTTESRELFF
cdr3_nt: TGTGCCAGCTCGCCTACGACAGAATCGAGGGAGCTGTTTTTT

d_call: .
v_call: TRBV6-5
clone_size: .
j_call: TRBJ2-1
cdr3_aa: CASSYYSSYNEQFF
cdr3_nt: TGTGCCAGCAGTTACTATAGCTCCTACAATGAGCAGTTCTTC

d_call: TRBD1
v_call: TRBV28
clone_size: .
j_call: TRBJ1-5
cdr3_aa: CASRIDRVLRNQPQHF
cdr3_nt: TGTGCCAGCAGAATTGACAGGGTTTTACGTAATCAGCCCCAGCATTTT

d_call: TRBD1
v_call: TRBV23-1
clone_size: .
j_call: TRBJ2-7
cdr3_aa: CASSPPMTGDLFLIDYEQYF
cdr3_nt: TGCGCCAGCAGCCCCCCGATGACAGGGGACCTCTTCCTTATAGACTACGAGCAGTACTTC

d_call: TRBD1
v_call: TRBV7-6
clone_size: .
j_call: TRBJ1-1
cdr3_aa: CASSLPGTGMNTEAFF
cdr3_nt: TGTGCCAGCAGCCTCCCCGGGACAGGGATGAACACTGAAGCTTTCTTT

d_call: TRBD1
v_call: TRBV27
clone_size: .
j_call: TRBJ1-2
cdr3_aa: CASRISTGGQGAGGYTF
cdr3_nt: TGTGCCAGCAGAATTTCTACTGGTGGGCAGGGGGCCGGTGGCTACACCTTC

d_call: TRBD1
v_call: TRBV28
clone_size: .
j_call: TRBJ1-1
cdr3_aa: CASSAPTGSSGEAFF
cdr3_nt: TGTGCCAGCAGTGCGCCGACAGGGTCCTCAGGTGAAGCTTTCTTT

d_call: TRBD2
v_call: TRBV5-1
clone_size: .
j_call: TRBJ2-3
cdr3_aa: CASSLGGTSGKDTQYF
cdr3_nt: TGCGCCAGCAGCTTGGGGGGGACTAGCGGTAAAGATACGCAGTATTTT

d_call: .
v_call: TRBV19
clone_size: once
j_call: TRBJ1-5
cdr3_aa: CASSPDRLGQPQHF
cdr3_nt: TGTGCCAGTAGCCCAGACAGGCTTGGTCAGCCCCAGCATTTT

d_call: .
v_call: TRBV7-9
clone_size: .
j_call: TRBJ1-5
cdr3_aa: CASSLGVGLHQPQHF
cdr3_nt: TGTGCCAGCAGCTTAGGGGTCGGGTTACATCAGCCCCAGCATTTT

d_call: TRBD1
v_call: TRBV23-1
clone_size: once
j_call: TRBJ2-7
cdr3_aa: CASSQWGQWTYEQYF
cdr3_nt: TGCGCCAGCAGTCAATGGGGACAGTGGACCTACGAGCAGTACTTC

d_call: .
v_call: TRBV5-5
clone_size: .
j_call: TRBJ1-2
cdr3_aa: CASTPRTGNYGYTF
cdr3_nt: TGTGCCAGCACCCCGAGGACGGGAAACTATGGCTACACCTTC

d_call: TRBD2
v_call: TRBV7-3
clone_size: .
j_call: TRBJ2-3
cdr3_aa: CASSLTNQETSGVSTDTQYF
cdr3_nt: TGTGCCAGCAGCTTAACCAATCAAGAAACTAGCGGGGTAAGCACAGATACGCAGTATTTT

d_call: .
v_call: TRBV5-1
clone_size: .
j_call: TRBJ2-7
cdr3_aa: CASSQTVPSYEQYF
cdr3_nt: TGCGCCAGCAGCCAGACAGTGCCATCCTACGAGCAGTACTTC

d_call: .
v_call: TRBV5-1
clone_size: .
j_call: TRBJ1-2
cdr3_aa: CASSLAGNYGYTF
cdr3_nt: TGCGCCAGCAGCTTGGCCGGGAACTATGGCTACACCTTC

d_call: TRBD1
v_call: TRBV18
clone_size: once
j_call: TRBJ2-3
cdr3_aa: CASSPPRQGTTDTQYF
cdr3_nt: TGTGCCAGCTCACCACCCCGACAGGGTACAACAGATACGCAGTATTTT

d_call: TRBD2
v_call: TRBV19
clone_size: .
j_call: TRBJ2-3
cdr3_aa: CASSLTSGSPSFFTDTQYF
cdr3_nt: TGTGCCAGTAGCCTGACTAGCGGGAGTCCTTCCTTCTTTACAGATACGCAGTATTTT

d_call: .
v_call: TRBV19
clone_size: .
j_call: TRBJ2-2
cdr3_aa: CASIKGINTGELFF
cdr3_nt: TGTGCCAGTATTAAGGGGATAAACACCGGGGAGCTGTTTTTT

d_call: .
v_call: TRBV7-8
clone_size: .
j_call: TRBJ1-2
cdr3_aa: CASSLGDIRNYGYTF
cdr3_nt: TGTGCCAGCAGCTTAGGGGACATCCGAAACTATGGCTACACCTTC

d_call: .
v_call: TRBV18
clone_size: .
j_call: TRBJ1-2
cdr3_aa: CASSRQPNYGYTF
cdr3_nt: TGTGCCAGCTCGCGACAGCCCAACTATGGCTACACCTTC

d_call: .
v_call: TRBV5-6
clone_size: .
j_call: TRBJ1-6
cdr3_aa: CASSLGAGRSPLHF
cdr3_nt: TGTGCCAGCAGCTTAGGGGCAGGACGTTCACCCCTCCACTTT

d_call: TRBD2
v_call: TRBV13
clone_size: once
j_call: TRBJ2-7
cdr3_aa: CASSLAPGLAIPYEQYF
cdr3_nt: TGTGCCAGCAGCTTGGCTCCGGGACTAGCAATCCCCTACGAGCAGTACTTC

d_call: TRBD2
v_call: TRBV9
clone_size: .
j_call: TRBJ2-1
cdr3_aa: CASSSGTSGGVRSYNEQFF
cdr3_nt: TGTGCCAGCAGCAGCGGGACTAGCGGGGGGGTTCGGTCCTACAATGAGCAGTTCTTC

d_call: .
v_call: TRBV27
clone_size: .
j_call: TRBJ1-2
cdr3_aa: CASSSGVGYGYTF
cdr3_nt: TGTGCCAGCAGTTCAGGGGTTGGCTATGGCTACACCTTC

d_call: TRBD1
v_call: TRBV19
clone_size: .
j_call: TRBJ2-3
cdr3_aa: CASSGTGELADTQYF
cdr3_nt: TGTGCCAGCTCGGGGACAGGGGAACTCGCAGATACGCAGTATTTT

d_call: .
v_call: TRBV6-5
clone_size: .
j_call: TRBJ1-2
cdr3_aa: CASRDSGGANYGYTF
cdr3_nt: TGTGCCAGCAGGGACAGTGGGGGGGCTAACTATGGCTACACCTTC

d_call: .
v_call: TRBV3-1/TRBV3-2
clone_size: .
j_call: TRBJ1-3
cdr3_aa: CASSSMSSGNTIYF
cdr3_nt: TGTGCCAGCAGCTCAATGAGCTCTGGAAACACCATATATTTT